These 20 T cell receptor beta chains came from one sample sequenced in a study of blood T cells in healthy people across ages. Combining a sample-barcoded 5' primer with a J-beta primer mix, a second PCR ran for about 6 to 11 cycles. TCRdb ran MiXCR on the 5' RACE reads and lists one entry per CDR3 protein. The sample comprises approximately 800,000 distinct CDR3 sequences, 60% to 80% of which are singletons, and about a quarter rests with the top ten. Sequenced sample: blood. The receptors were sampled from a young man in good health.

The chain couples TRBV27 to TRBJ1-6; 8 bases fit TRBD1. The CDR3 contains 15 residues. V lost 0 bases and J lost 8; bases outside the gene matches: 3. The V gene's germline CDR1 is MNHEY and CDR2 SMNVEV (reference sequence). The CDR3 is CASSLSGTGYSPLHF. CDR3 in DNA: TGTGCCAGCAGTTTATCGGGGACAGGCTATTCACCCCTCCACTTT.

The chain recombines TRBV2 with TRBJ2-7, with D possibly matching TRBD1 (5 bases). The CDR3 sequence is 16 residues long. V gave up 2 bases and J gave up 0 bases, with 14 bases separating them. CDR1 is SNHLY and CDR2 is FYNNEI in the germline V gene. This chain's CDR3 is CASSEYINRSSYEQYF. DNA of the CDR3: TGTGCCAGCAGTGAATATATAAACAGGAGCTCCTACGAGCAGTACTTC. Based on the CDR3 plus reference TRBV2 and TRBJ2-7, the full variable domain is EPEVTQTPSHQVTQMGQEVILRCVPISNHLYFYWYRQILGQKVEFLVSFYNNEISEKSEIFDDQFSVERPDGSNFTLKIRSTKLEDSAMYFCASSEYINRSSYEQYFGPGTRLTVT.

The chain combines TRBV5-1 with TRBJ2-2; TRBD1 aligns across 8 bases. CDR3 length equals 14 residues. Germline assignment: CDR1 SGHRS and CDR2 YFSETQ. Losses at the gene ends were 8 bases for V and 2 bases for J; bases not matched to a gene: 5. For the CDR3, the DNA is TGCGCCAGTACGGGACAGGCAAACACCGGGGAGCTGTTTTTT. Protein sequence: CASTGQANTGELFF.

This clonotype was seen only a few times. A read error may explain this, as a much larger clone is one base away. This chain links TRBV7-9 with TRBJ2-6; no clear D. The CDR3 runs to 11 residues. V lost 8 bases and J 2 bases, leaving 1 base between the germline ends. Per germline, CDR1 SEHNR and CDR2 FQNEAQ (reference sequence). CDR3 DNA sequence: TGTGCCAGCCCTGGGGCCAACGTCCTGACTTTC. This sequence encodes CASPGANVLTF.

This clonotype has only one observation. The chain employs TRBV7-2 and TRBJ2-2; D may be TRBD1 (6 bases). The germline V and J ends were trimmed by 5 bases and 2 bases, with 12 bases remaining between them. Germline assignment: CDR1 SGHTA and CDR2 FQGNSA. CDR3 length: 15 amino acids. The CDR3 nucleotides are TGTGCCAGCAGCAAATGGACAGAAAACACCGGGGAGCTGTTTTTT. It is translated as CASSKWTENTGELFF.

The chain links TRBV7-9 to TRBJ2-3; 9 nucleotides match TRBD2. Unmatched junction bases numbered 7, after V lost 1 base and J lost 2 bases. This CDR3 has 17 residues. CDR1 and CDR2 from the germline V gene are SEHNR and FQNEAQ (reference sequence). CDR3 region: CASSLGVAGEPTDTQYF. The DNA for the CDR3 is TGTGCCAGCAGCTTAGGTGTAGCGGGGGAGCCCACAGATACGCAGTATTTT.

This clonotype came up many times. The chain uses TRBV20-1 and TRBJ2-3, with D hard to call. Looked up from germline, CDR1 is DFQATT and CDR2 is SNEGSKA (reference sequence). V lost 6 bases, J lost 6 bases, and 19 bases lay in between. The CDR3 is 14 amino acids. The CDR3 DNA reads TGCAGTGCCCCGACCGCCTTCCCCGGGGATACGCAGTATTTT. It yields the protein CSAPTAFPGDTQYF.

This clonotype was detected only once. As DNA, the CDR3 is TGTGCCAGCAGCGTCTTACTAGCGGAATACAATGAGCAGTTCTTC. Translating gives CASSVLLAEYNEQFF. This sequence joins TRBV9 and TRBJ2-1, with 8 bases lining up with TRBD2. With V trimmed by 2 bases and J by 4 bases, 5 bases remained unmatched. The CDR3 runs 15 residues. In germline, CDR1 is SGDLS, CDR2 YYNGEE.

This clonotype was seen more than once but under ten times. The chain uses TRBV5-6 and TRBJ1-2, with TRBD1 as a possible D gene (5 bases). Germline values: CDR1 SGHDT, CDR2 YYEEEE. The CDR3 contains 13 residues. Trimming took 5 bases from V and 7 from J, leaving 15 bases between them. CDR3 coding DNA: TGTGCCAGCAGTCCGCTGGGGGACGGTGGCTACACCTTC. It is translated as CASSPLGDGGYTF. Complete variable domain (other parts from reference TRBV5-6 and TRBJ1-2): DAGVTQSPTHLIKTRGQQVTLRCSPKSGHDTVSWYQQALGQGPQFIFQYYEEEERQRGNFPDRFSGHQFPNYSSELNVNALLLGDSALYLCASSPLGDGGYTFGSGTRLTVV.

The gene calls are TRBV20-1 and TRBJ2-1, with a possible D match to TRBD2 (6 bases). Trimming left V 6 bases short and J 4 bases short, with 16 bases between. The germline V gene has CDR1 DFQATT and CDR2 SNEGSKA (reference sequence). The CDR3 totals 14 residues. The CDR3 is CSALRLDRYNEQFF. As DNA, the CDR3 is TGCAGTGCCTTGAGACTAGACCGTTACAATGAGCAGTTCTTC.

This clonotype was seen only once. The J gene is TRBJ2-5, the V gene TRBV4-2; TRBD2 agrees at 7 bases. CDR3 length: 19 residues. Germline values: CDR1 LGHNA, CDR2 YNFKEQ. With V trimmed by 4 bases and J by 11 bases, 28 bases remained unmatched. CDR3 nucleotide sequence: TGTGCCAGCAGCCCGGGGTTAAGCGGGGTTAGGCGCTCCTACAAAGAGCAGTACTTC. This encodes CASSPGLSGVRRSYKEQYF.

The chain has TRBV25-1 and TRBJ2-7; D is possibly TRBD1 (6 bases). The V and J ends lost 4 bases and 6 bases respectively, with 13 bases between them. Germline V gives CDR1 MGHDK, CDR2 SYGVNS. CDR3 length: 13 amino acids. The CDR3 DNA reads as TGTGCCAGCAGTGTGGGGACACTCGGCGAGCAGTACTTC. Translation: CASSVGTLGEQYF.

The chain is built from TRBV12-3 or TRBV12-4 and TRBJ1-2, with D unclear. V was clipped by 6 bases and J by 2 bases, with 13 bases between them. CDR3 size: 14 residues. This CDR3 is CASSRGIRNYGYTF. The CDR3 nucleotides read TGTGCCAGCAGCCGAGGCATTCGAAACTATGGCTACACCTTC.

This clonotype showed up just a few times. The rearrangement uses TRBV7-2 and TRBJ2-5; D is ambiguous. Trimming took off 1 base at V and 3 bases at J, with 6 bases between the two ends. The CDR3 runs 13 residues. Germline CDR1 SGHTA, CDR2 FQGNSA. The chain's CDR3 is CASSLGSKETQYF. The CDR3 DNA reads TGTGCCAGCAGCTTAGGCAGCAAAGAGACCCAGTACTTC. The full variable domain, with the rest looked up from reference TRBV7-2 and TRBJ2-5, is GAGVSQSPSNKVTEKGKDVELRCDPISGHTALYWYRQSLGQGLEFLIYFQGNSAPDKSGLPSDRFSAERTGGSVSTLTIQRTQQEDSAVYLCASSLGSKETQYFGPGTRLLVL.

The V gene is TRBV14, the J gene TRBJ2-5; D is possibly TRBD2 (6 bases). The CDR3 contains 17 residues. The germline gives CDR1 SGHDN, CDR2 FVKESK. V was pared by 3 bases and J by 11 bases, with 28 bases between. CDR3 residues: CASSQYTRLARGNEQYF. The CDR3 DNA reads TGTGCCAGCAGCCAGTATACCAGGCTAGCGCGAGGCAATGAGCAGTACTTC.

The chain is built from TRBV6-5 and TRBJ2-7; 8 nucleotides align to TRBD2. Per germline, CDR1 MNHEY and CDR2 SVGAGI. The CDR3 consists of 16 residues. Trimming cost V 5 bases and J 6 bases; bases outside gene matches: 15. The CDR3 nucleotides are TGTGCCAGCAGTACCCCTCGAGCGGGGGCCGACATCGAGCAGTACTTC. Amino acid sequence: CASSTPRAGADIEQYF.

Here the CDR3 DNA reads TGCAGCGTTGACTACAAGAACACTGAAGCTTTCTTT. As protein: CSVDYKNTEAFF. The V gene is TRBV29-1, the J gene TRBJ1-1, with D unclear. Germline values: CDR1 SQVTM, CDR2 ANQGSEA. The CDR3 has 12 amino acids. Trimming pared 3 bases from V and 1 base from J, leaving 6 bases between.

The chain has TRBV20-1 and TRBJ2-1; perhaps D is TRBD1 or TRBD2 (6 bases each). This CDR3 contains 15 residues. Trimming pared 2 bases from V and 10 bases from J, leaving 21 bases between. Looked up from germline, CDR1 is DFQATT and CDR2 is SNEGSKA (reference sequence). CDR3 residues: CSARRSGGQEGEQFF. CDR3 bases: TGCAGTGCTAGAAGGTCCGGGGGCCAGGAAGGAGAGCAGTTCTTC.

The gene calls are TRBV4-3 and TRBJ2-2; D not certain. The CDR3 loop spans 16 amino acids. Germline V gene data show CDR1 as LGHNA and CDR2 as YSLEER. Trimming removed 0 bases from V and 5 bases from J, with 13 bases in between. The CDR3 here is CASSQESQPETGELFF. The CDR3 DNA follows: TGCGCCAGCAGCCAAGAGTCACAGCCAGAAACCGGGGAGCTGTTTTTT.

This chain connects TRBV4-3 to TRBJ2-5; a weak D match, TRBD2 (6 bases). The germline V and J ends were trimmed by 4 bases and 7 bases, with 19 bases remaining between them. Looked up from germline, CDR1 is LGHNA and CDR2 is YSLEER. This CDR3 has 15 amino acids. This chain's CDR3 is CASSREGLPGTTQYF. The CDR3 region has the DNA TGCGCCAGCAGCCGAGAAGGACTACCGGGTACGACCCAGTACTTC.